This T cell receptor beta chain was identified in a study of cytomegalovirus exposure and HLA in healthy donors. This CDR3 is built from 12 residues. Trimming took off 5 bases at V and 5 bases at J, with 9 bases between the two ends. Germline values: CDR1 MDHEN, CDR2 SYDVKM. TCRdb keeps only in-frame clones here, not all; method: immunoSEQ multiplex PCR. The top ten hold around 1.2% of the sample, which has 150,000 to 250,000 clones, about 81% seen once. This clonotype originated in a woman under 40 in good health and CMV-seronegative. The sequencing sample was made of PBMCs. The genes are TRBV28 and TRBJ1-2, with D possibly TRBD1 on 5 matching bases. The DNA of the CDR3 is TGTGCCAGCAGTGATGGACATTATGGCTACACCTTC. Residues: CASSDGHYGYTF.